These T cell receptor beta chains were read from a single sample in a study of blood T cell repertoires in COVID-19. Generated by immunoSEQ multiplex PCR, the TCRdb table keeps only in-frame clones and is missing some. The data hold around 15,000 clones, with around 88% observed a single time. The sequenced sample was peripheral blood. Source of these receptors: a human donor in a cohort sampled during active COVID-19. The CDR3 runs from the conserved cysteine through the conserved F or W.

j_gene	len	v_gene	CDR3aa
TRBJ2-7	15	TRBV7-2	CASTLSGMSSYEQYF
TRBJ2-7	14	TRBV3-1/TRBV3-2	CASSWAIGPYEQYF
TRBJ2-5	18	TRBV18	CASSPLPAGGRDKETQYF
TRBJ1-1	16	TRBV6-5	CASSYSVLSVNTEAFF
TRBJ2-7	13	TRBV13	CASNSGLSYEQYF
TRBJ1-1	17	TRBV11-2	CASSPVGGGAWYTEAFF
TRBJ2-1	14	TRBV5-1	CASSQSGTYNEQFF
TRBJ1-6	18	TRBV9	CASSSIGVGSSYNSPLHF
TRBJ1-2	14	TRBV29-1	CSVPGESSGYGYTF
TRBJ2-5	13	TRBV6-2/TRBV6-3	CASSRTARETQYF
TRBJ1-5	17	TRBV7-9	CASSPPGDRESDQPQHF
TRBJ2-7	14	TRBV5-1	CASSLRDYTYEQYF
TRBJ1-5	16	TRBV6-1	CASSGRSQGANQPQHF
TRBJ2-7	14	TRBV18	CASTSPGNPKQQYF
TRBJ2-3	15	TRBV14	CASSQDQFSTDTQYF
TRBJ2-5	17	TRBV7-2	CASSLVFSREFKETQYF
TRBJ1-5	20	TRBV6-7	CASTNPQGAKFCPAYQPQHF
TRBJ2-7	16	TRBV18	CASSPPGGLGAYEQYF
TRBJ2-2	16	TRBV11-3	CASSLAFGQGTGELFF
TRBJ2-5	16	TRBV6-5	CASSYSVTSSQETQYF
TRBJ1-1	13	TRBV27	CASKMGLGTEAFF
TRBJ2-1	14	TRBV5-1	CASSGGGPSNEQFF
TRBJ2-5	15	TRBV7-9	CASSFRLGTAETQYF
TRBJ2-7	13	TRBV4-3	CASSRDPGDEQYF
TRBJ2-7	15	TRBV18	CASSPGLAPGEEQYF
TRBJ2-3	16	TRBV21-1	CASSKEAGRYTDTQYF
TRBJ2-1	16	TRBV27	CASSPGTSGSYNEQFF
TRBJ2-3	13	TRBV18	CASSPRAVDTQYF
TRBJ2-3	15	TRBV7-2	CASSPGTGRTDTQYF
TRBJ2-7	11	TRBV29-1	CSVDRGDEQYF
TRBJ1-2	15	TRBV6-5	CASSYSSQGNYGYTF
TRBJ2-1	16	TRBV11-3	CASSPRTSGIYNEQFF
TRBJ1-5	16	TRBV18	CASSLNSGTVNQPQHF
TRBJ2-1	13	TRBV10-3	CAIRSGTDNEQFF